This T cell receptor (beta chain) was recovered during a study of identical twins. Findings and caveats of the study: Conclusions were based on cross-sectional statistical analysis, without following the same donors.

Losses at the gene ends were 3 bases for V and 3 bases for J; bases not matched to a gene: 6. Germline assignment: CDR1 SGHRS and CDR2 YFSETQ. The CDR3 is 16 amino acids. In its sample, this clonotype was seen a few times. Its antigen is not identified. One entry per CDR3 protein, called by TCRdb with MiXCR from the 5' RACE reads. The table shows around 570,000 distinct CDR3 sequences, with over 8.5% occurring only once. In addition, the sample was reused for a study of yellow fever vaccine responses in identical twins.

The V and J genes are TRBV5-1 and TRBJ2-7; 13 positions agree with TRBD2. Source material: PBMCs. The clonotype comes from a woman between 18 and 29 years old in good health. The CDR3 DNA reads TGCGCCAGCAGCTCCGGGACTAGCGGGGCCTTCTACGAGCAGTACTTC. Translated: CASSSGTSGAFYEQYF.